This T cell receptor (beta chain) was identified in a study of blood T cell repertoires in COVID-19. Looking at the study overall: From T cells, B-cell-depleted T cells, or PBMCs came the material, which was cDNA or gDNA.

V was clipped by 3 bases and J by 1 base, with 7 bases between them. Germline V gene sequence: CDR1 KGHSH, CDR2 LQKENI. CDR3 length equals 14 residues. Produced via immunoSEQ multiplex PCR; TCRdb's table is partial and in-frame only. Here the sample spans about 190,000 clones, about 77% being singletons. The source is a woman of 80 years or more with active or convalescent COVID-19. The genes are TRBV18 and TRBJ2-1, with D unresolved. The specimen sequenced was peripheral blood. The CDR3, as DNA: TGTGCCAGCTCACCTTCGAGTTCCTACAATGAGCAGTTCTTC. It is translated as CASSPSSSYNEQFF.